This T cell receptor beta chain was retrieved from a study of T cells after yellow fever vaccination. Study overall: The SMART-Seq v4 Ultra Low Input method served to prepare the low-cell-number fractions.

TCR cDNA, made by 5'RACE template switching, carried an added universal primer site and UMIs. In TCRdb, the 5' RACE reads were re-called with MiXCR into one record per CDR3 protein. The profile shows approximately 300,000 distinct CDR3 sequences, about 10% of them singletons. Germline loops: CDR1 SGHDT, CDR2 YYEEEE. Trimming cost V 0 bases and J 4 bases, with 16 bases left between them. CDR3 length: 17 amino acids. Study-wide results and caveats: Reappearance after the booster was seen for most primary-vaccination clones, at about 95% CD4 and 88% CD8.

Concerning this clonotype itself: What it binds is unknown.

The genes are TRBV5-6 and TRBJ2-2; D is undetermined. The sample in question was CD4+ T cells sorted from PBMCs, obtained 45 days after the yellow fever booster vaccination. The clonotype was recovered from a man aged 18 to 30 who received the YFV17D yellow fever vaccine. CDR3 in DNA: TGTGCCAGCAGCTTGGGGTCTGTTCTTTACGGCACCGGGGAGCTGTTTTTT. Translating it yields CASSLGSVLYGTGELFF.